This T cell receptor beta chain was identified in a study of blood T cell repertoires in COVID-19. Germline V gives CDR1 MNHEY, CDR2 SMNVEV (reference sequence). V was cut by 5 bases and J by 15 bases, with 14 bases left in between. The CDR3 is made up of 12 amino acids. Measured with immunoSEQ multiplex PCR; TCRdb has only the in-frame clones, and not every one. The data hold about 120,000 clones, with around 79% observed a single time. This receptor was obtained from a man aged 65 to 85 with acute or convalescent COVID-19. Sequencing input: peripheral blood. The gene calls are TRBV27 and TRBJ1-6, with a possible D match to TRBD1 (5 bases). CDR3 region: CASSPQPGHLHF. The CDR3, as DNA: TGTGCCAGCAGTCCCCAACCCGGACACCTCCACTTT.